Listed below are T cell receptor beta chains from one sample, sequenced in a study of PD-1 blockade in classical Hodgkin lymphoma. Sequencing was performed with immunoSEQ multiplex PCR; in TCRdb, only in-frame clones are kept and a portion is missing. The table has under 20,000 clones, approximately 84% seen once. Sequencing used peripheral blood mononuclear cells (PBMCs), obtained at baseline. The origin of the receptors is a human donor with classical Hodgkin lymphoma. Each CDR3 is given with its conserved first and last residue. The order of the fields is clone size, D gene, J gene, V gene, CDR3 DNA, CDR3 protein. D genes are given only for firm matches. Size is stated for part of the rows, as once, few or many counts, or as a class when the clone is expanded.

NA,TRBD1,TRBJ2-7,TRBV6-1,TGTGCCAGCAGCTGGGGGCAGGGGGCCTACGAGCAGTACTTC,CASSWGQGAYEQYF
once,TRBD1,TRBJ2-2,TRBV28,TGTGCCAGCAGTACTACAGGGGTCGCCGGGGAGCTGTTTTTT,CASSTTGVAGELFF
once,TRBD2,TRBJ2-1,TRBV11-3,TGTGCCAGCAGCTCTGGCCGGGCTAGCGGGGGGCCGACCTACAATGAGCAGTTCTTC,CASSSGRASGGPTYNEQFF
NA,NA,TRBJ2-3,TRBV7-2,TGTGCCAGCAGCCAGGGGGGCAGCACAGATACGCAGTATTTT,CASSQGGSTDTQYF
few,TRBD1,TRBJ2-7,TRBV5-5,TGTGCCAGCAGCTGGGGACAGGGGAGCTCCTACGAGCAGTACTTC,CASSWGQGSSYEQYF
NA,TRBD2,TRBJ2-3,TRBV4-3,TGCGCCAGCAGCCAAGAAGGACTAGCTCCGTCCGATACGCAGTATTTT,CASSQEGLAPSDTQYF
NA,TRBD1,TRBJ2-2,TRBV7-3,TGTGCCAGCAGCCCTGGAACAGGGGTGGCCGGGGAGCTGTTTTTT,CASSPGTGVAGELFF
NA,NA,TRBJ2-6,TRBV28,TGTGCCAGCAGTGGGAGCAGCTTGACACAAAGTCGGGCCAACGTCCTGACTTTC,CASSGSSLTQSRANVLTF
NA,NA,TRBJ2-1,TRBV9,TGTGCCAGCAGCGCTAGCGCCTACTCCTACAATGAGCAGTTCTTC,CASSASAYSYNEQFF
NA,TRBD1,TRBJ1-5,TRBV7-2,TGTGCCAGCAGCCTGGGGACAGTCAATCAGCCCCAGCATTTT,CASSLGTVNQPQHF
NA,NA,TRBJ2-3,TRBV1,TGCACCAGCAGCCTCAACTTAGCGGGGAACCTTACGCAGTATTTT,CTSSLNLAGNLTQYF
NA,NA,TRBJ2-7,TRBV10-1,TGCGCCAGCAGCGATAAATACGCCGGGACTGTTCCCTCCTACGAGCAGTACTTC,CASSDKYAGTVPSYEQYF
NA,TRBD1,TRBJ2-2,TRBV7-7,TGTGCTAGCAGTCCCTGGGAGACAGGGGGCACCGGGGAGCTGTTTTTT,CASSPWETGGTGELFF
few,NA,TRBJ1-1,TRBV7-3,TGTGCCAGCAGCCTAGGGGGTCCGTACACTGAAGCTTTCTTT,CASSLGGPYTEAFF
NA,NA,TRBJ1-2,TRBV2,TGTGCCAGCAACCCCCCGCCTGAGCTCCGGATTTTAAACTATGGCTACACCTTC,CASNPPPELRILNYGYTF
NA,NA,TRBJ2-1,TRBV5-4,TGTGCCAGCAGCTTGGCGGGGGGCACCTCCTACAATGAGCAGTTCTTC,CASSLAGGTSYNEQFF
once,NA,TRBJ1-5,TRBV4-1,TGCGCCAGCAGCCGCGACCAATATCAGCCCCAGCATTTT,CASSRDQYQPQHF
NA,NA,TRBJ2-7,TRBV6-1,TGTGCCAGCAGTGAAGGGCTGGGTTCCTACGAGCAGTACTTC,CASSEGLGSYEQYF
NA,TRBD2,TRBJ2-7,TRBV6-5,TGTGCCAGCATGGGACTAAGACCCTACGAGCAGTACTTC,CASMGLRPYEQYF
NA,NA,TRBJ1-1,TRBV14,TGTGCCAGCAGTCCTCGACAGGCCGGCGGCACTGAAGCTTTCTTT,CASSPRQAGGTEAFF